Below, 17 T cell receptor beta chains from the same sample are listed, as sequenced in a study of blood T cell repertoires in COVID-19. Profiled with immunoSEQ multiplex PCR; TCRdb holds only in-frame clones, not every one. The sample lists hundreds of thousands of clones, more than 70% occurring once. Sequenced input: PBMCs or T cells enriched from blood (not recorded which). The origin of the receptors is a woman between 45 and 65 years old who had recovered from COVID-19.

The rearrangement links TRBV6-1 to TRBJ1-3, with 9 bases fitting TRBD1. Germline V lookup: CDR1 MNHNS, CDR2 SASEGT. CDR3 length: 18 amino acids. J lost 0 bases, V lost 2 bases, and 8 bases had no gene match. Written as DNA, the CDR3 is TGTGCCAGCAGTGAACGTACAGGGGGCACCAGCTCTGGAAACACCATATATTTT. Residues: CASSERTGGTSSGNTIYF.

The chain has TRBV12-3 or TRBV12-4 and TRBJ1-1, with 7 bases aligning to TRBD1. The V and J ends lost 6 bases and 7 bases, in that order; junction bases with no gene match: 8. The CDR3 spans 13 residues. CDR3: CASSLQGIIEAFF. In nucleotides, the CDR3 is TGTGCCAGCAGCCTACAGGGGATTATTGAAGCTTTCTTT.

V gene TRBV19 combines with J gene TRBJ1-2; D gene unclear. The CDR3 is 15 residues long. Germline lookup yields CDR1 LNHDA and CDR2 SQIVND (reference sequence). V shed 4 bases and J shed 4 bases, with 16 bases lying between them. CDR3 sequence: CASSTNTIRGYGYTF. In DNA, the CDR3 is TGTGCCAGTAGTACGAACACGATCCGGGGCTATGGCTACACCTTC.

V and J are TRBV11-2 and TRBJ2-7, with D possibly being TRBD2 (5 bases). The V gene's germline CDR1 is SGHAT and CDR2 FQNNGV. There are 15 residues in the CDR3. Trimming took 4 bases from V and 1 from J, leaving 14 bases between them. The CDR3, as DNA: TGTGCCAGCAGCTCAATAGGAGGCGGATCCTACGAGCAGTACTTC. Protein sequence: CASSSIGGGSYEQYF.

V gene TRBV29-1 combines with J gene TRBJ2-3; 7 nucleotides agree with TRBD1. V was pared by 7 bases and J by 0 bases, with 13 bases of the junction left unmatched. The CDR3 spans 16 residues. From germline, CDR1 is SQVTM and CDR2 ANQGSEA. The CDR3 nucleotides read TGCAGCGCTGCTGGGACAGAGGACCGCAGCACAGATACGCAGTATTTT. It is translated as CSAAGTEDRSTDTQYF.

The J gene is TRBJ1-2, the V gene TRBV14; 8 positions agree with TRBD1. Trimming removed 4 bases from V and 4 bases from J; junction bases left unmatched: 8. There are 15 residues in the CDR3. Germline V gene lookup returns CDR1 SGHDN and CDR2 FVKESK. CDR3 in DNA: TGTGCCAGCAGCCGAAACAACAGGGGGGGCTATGGCTACACCTTC. It is translated as CASSRNNRGGYGYTF. The whole variable domain, filled in from reference TRBV14 and TRBJ1-2, reads EAGVTQFPSHSVIEKGQTVTLRCDPISGHDNLYWYRRVMGKEIKFLLHFVKESKQDESGMPNNRFLAERTGGTYSTLKVQPAELEDSGVYFCASSRNNRGGYGYTFGSGTRLTVV.

The chain is built from TRBV24-1 and TRBJ1-1, with a weak D call TRBD1 (5 bases). Germline V lookup: CDR1 KGHDR, CDR2 SFDVKD. Trimming left V 4 bases short and J 1 base short, with 6 bases between. This CDR3 is 13 amino acids long. CDR3 nucleotides: TGTGCCACCAGTGAGGGGGGGAACACTGAAGCTTTCTTT. Amino acids: CATSEGGNTEAFF.

V gene TRBV28 combines with J gene TRBJ2-3; 8 bases fit TRBD1. The CDR3 contains 15 residues. Looked up from germline, CDR1 is MDHEN and CDR2 is SYDVKM. The trim removed 5 bases at V and 1 base at J, leaving 5 bases unmatched. The CDR3 DNA reads as TGTGCCAGCAGTATCGGGACAGGCGGCACAGATACGCAGTATTTT. Amino acid sequence: CASSIGTGGTDTQYF.

The chain recombines TRBV5-4 with TRBJ1-1, with 7 positions matching TRBD1. Germline V lookup: CDR1 SGHNT, CDR2 YYREEE (reference sequence). J lost 3 bases, V lost 2 bases, and 7 bases had no gene match. CDR3 length equals 15 residues. CDR3 protein: CASSLNRGKDTEAFF. The CDR3, as DNA: TGTGCCAGCAGCTTAAACAGGGGTAAGGACACTGAAGCTTTCTTT.

The chain recombines TRBV6-1 with TRBJ1-5; D remains ambiguous. The V end lost 0 bases, the J end lost 0 bases, and 9 bases lay between the germline ends. CDR3 length: 16 amino acids. The germline V gene has CDR1 MNHNS and CDR2 SASEGT. Here the CDR3 reads CASSEADTYSNQPQHF. CDR3 nucleotides: TGTGCCAGCAGTGAAGCAGACACCTATAGCAATCAGCCCCAGCATTTT.

The chain uses TRBV9 and TRBJ1-3; possible D gene TRBD1, 6 bases. The CDR3 is 14 residues long. The germline V gene encodes CDR1 SGDLS and CDR2 YYNGEE. Trimming pared 6 bases from V and 4 bases from J, leaving 14 bases between. The DNA of the CDR3 is TGTGCCAGCAACGGGGGGCTGTACGGAAACACCATATATTTT. Its protein is CASNGGLYGNTIYF.

This rearrangement joins TRBV27 to TRBJ2-7, with a possible D match to TRBD1 (5 bases). This CDR3 region has 18 residues. From germline, CDR1 is MNHEY and CDR2 SMNVEV (reference sequence). Trimming left V 4 bases short and J 1 base short, with 23 bases between. The CDR3 reads CASSSFTQGMDGSYEQYF. CDR3 coding DNA: TGTGCCAGCAGTTCCTTTACCCAGGGCATGGACGGATCCTACGAGCAGTACTTC.

The chain links TRBV30 to TRBJ2-7, with 9 bases lining up with TRBD1. Germline V gives CDR1 GTSNPN, CDR2 SVGIG (reference sequence). Unmatched junction bases numbered 8, after V lost 4 bases and J lost 7 bases. This CDR3 is 13 amino acids long. The CDR3 loop is CAWTGTGTKEQYF. The CDR3 DNA reads as TGTGCCTGGACCGGGACAGGGACGAAAGAGCAGTACTTC.

The chain uses TRBV7-2 and TRBJ1-4; D is unclear. The germline CDR1 and CDR2 sequences are SGHTA and FQGNSA. Trimming took 5 bases from V and 6 from J, leaving 16 bases between them. The CDR3 consists of 15 residues. CDR3 sequence (DNA): TGTGCCAGCAGCACAGCGGTGTTAAGGGATGAAAAACTGTTTTTT. As protein: CASSTAVLRDEKLFF.

The chain has TRBV19 and TRBJ1-6; 7 bases line up with TRBD1. CDR1 is LNHDA, CDR2 SQIVND, per germline (reference sequence). With V trimmed by 6 bases and J by 7 bases, 9 bases remained unmatched. The CDR3 has 15 residues. The CDR3 DNA follows: TGTGCCAGTAGGAACGACAGGGTTCGGAATTCACCCCTCCACTTT. Its protein is CASRNDRVRNSPLHF. The variable domain in full, with the rest retrieved from reference TRBV19 and TRBJ1-6, is DGGITQSPKYLFRKEGQNVTLSCEQNLNHDAMYWYRQDPGQGLRLIYYSQIVNDFQKGDIAEGYSVSREKKESFPLTVTSAQKNPTAFYLCASRNDRVRNSPLHFGNGTRLTVT.

The chain couples TRBV4-1 to TRBJ1-1; a possible D gene is TRBD1 (6 bases). The CDR3 extends over 14 amino acids. Trimming removed 0 bases from V and 11 bases from J, with 16 bases in between. Germline V gives CDR1 MGHRA, CDR2 YSYEKL. The CDR3 loop reads CASSQDSDPRGAFF. The CDR3 DNA is TGCGCCAGCAGCCAAGACTCGGATCCTAGGGGGGCTTTCTTT.

The chain couples TRBV19 to TRBJ2-1; TRBD2 matches at 7 bases. Germline loops: CDR1 LNHDA, CDR2 SQIVND (reference sequence). V was clipped by 7 bases and J by 4 bases; unmatched bases: 13. CDR3 size: 16 residues. Written as DNA, the CDR3 is TGTGCCAGTACAAACTCGTGGGGACTAACATACAATGAGCAGTTCTTC. Protein: CASTNSWGLTYNEQFF. Drawing the rest from reference TRBV19 and TRBJ2-1, the complete variable domain is DGGITQSPKYLFRKEGQNVTLSCEQNLNHDAMYWYRQDPGQGLRLIYYSQIVNDFQKGDIAEGYSVSREKKESFPLTVTSAQKNPTAFYLCASTNSWGLTYNEQFFGPGTRLTVL.